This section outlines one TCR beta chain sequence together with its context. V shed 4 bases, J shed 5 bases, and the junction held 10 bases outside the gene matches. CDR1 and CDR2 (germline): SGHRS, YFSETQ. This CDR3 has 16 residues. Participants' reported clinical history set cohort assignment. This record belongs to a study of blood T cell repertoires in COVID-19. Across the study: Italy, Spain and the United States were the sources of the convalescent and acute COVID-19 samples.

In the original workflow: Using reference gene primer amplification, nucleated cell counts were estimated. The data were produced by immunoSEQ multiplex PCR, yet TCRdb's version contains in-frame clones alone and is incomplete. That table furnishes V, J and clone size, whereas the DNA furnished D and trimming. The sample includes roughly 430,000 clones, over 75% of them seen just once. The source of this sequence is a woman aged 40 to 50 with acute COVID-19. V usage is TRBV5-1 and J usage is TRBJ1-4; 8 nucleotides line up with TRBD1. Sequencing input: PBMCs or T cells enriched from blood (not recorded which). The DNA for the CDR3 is TGCGCCAGCAGCAATGGCGGGACAGGCGACAATGAAAAACTGTTTTTT. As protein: CASSNGGTGDNEKLFF. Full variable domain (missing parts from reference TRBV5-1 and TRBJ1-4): KAGVTQTPRYLIKTRGQQVTLSCSPISGHRSVSWYQQTPGQGLQFLFEYFSETQRNKGNFPGRFSGRQFSNSRSEMNVSTLELGDSALYLCASSNGGTGDNEKLFFGSGTQLSVL.